The clone carrying this T cell receptor (beta chain) was observed a handful of times. The antigen is undetermined. Stated time point: patch test 1, 2 weeks after DPC sensitization. Sample treatment: therapeutic diphenylcyclopropenone sensitization with weekly scalp DPC. The sample comes from a study of human T cells and chemical hapten exposure. Looking at the study overall: TCR yields per sample varied mostly from small pooled library volume differences. Regarding the study as a whole: Significantly more large CDR3 similarity clusters were formed by expanded TCRs than by controls.

The library put unique molecular identifiers onto individual cDNA molecules. In the authors' workflow: Sample TCR totals centred on a median of approximately 96,000, ranging roughly 23,224 to 700,000. One entry per CDR3 protein results from TCRdb running MiXCR on the RACE reads. The V and J calls and clone size are TCRdb's, not the authors'. This sample has some 83,000 distinct CDR3 sequences, with roughly 10% found just once. Trimming shortened V by 4 bases and J by 0 bases, and 6 bases separated the two germline ends. Per germline, CDR1 SQVTM and CDR2 ANQGSEA. This CDR3 is 12 amino acids long. The rearrangement links TRBV29-1 to TRBJ1-1, with a possible D match to TRBD1 (5 bases). The input for sequencing was whole blood, taken in connection with sensitization to the hapten diphenylcyclopropenone (DPC). The source of this sequence is a woman aged 45-65 years with alopecia areata. Some clones in this sample may be carry-over from other donors' samples. The CDR3 loop reads CSVGQMNTEAFF. CDR3 in DNA: TGCAGCGTTGGACAGATGAACACTGAAGCTTTCTTT.